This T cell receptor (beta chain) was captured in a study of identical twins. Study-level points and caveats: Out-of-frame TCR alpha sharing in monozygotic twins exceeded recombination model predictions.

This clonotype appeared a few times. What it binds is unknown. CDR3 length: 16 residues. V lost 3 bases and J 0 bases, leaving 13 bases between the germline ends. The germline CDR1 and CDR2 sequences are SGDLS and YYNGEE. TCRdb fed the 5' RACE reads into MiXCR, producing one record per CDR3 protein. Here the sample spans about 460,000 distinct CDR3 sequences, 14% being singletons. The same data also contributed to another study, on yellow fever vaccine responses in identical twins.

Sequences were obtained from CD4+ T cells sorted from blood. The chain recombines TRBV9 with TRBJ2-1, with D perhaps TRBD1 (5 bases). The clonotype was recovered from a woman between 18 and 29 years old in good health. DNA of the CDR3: TGTGCCAGCAGCGGCGACAGTTACAACTCCTACAATGAGCAGTTCTTC. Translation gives CASSGDSYNSYNEQFF. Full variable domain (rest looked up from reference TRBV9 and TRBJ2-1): DSGVTQTPKHLITATGQRVTLRCSPRSGDLSVYWYQQSLDQGLQFLIQYYNGEERAKGNILERFSAQQFPDLHSELNLSSLELGDSALYFCASSGDSYNSYNEQFFGPGTRLTVL.